The clone carrying this T cell receptor beta chain has just a few counts. The data are from a study of blood T cell repertoires in COVID-19. About the study: PBMCs, B-cell-depleted T cells, or T cells were the source of the cDNA or gDNA that made up the material.

V was cut by 3 bases and J by 6 bases, with 18 bases left in between. The CDR3 totals 15 residues. Germline assignment: CDR1 SGHRS and CDR2 YFSETQ. Measured with immunoSEQ multiplex PCR; TCRdb has only the in-frame clones, and not every one. The sample has approximately 470,000 clones; about 90% are singletons. This chain uses TRBV5-1 with TRBJ1-2; tentatively, D is TRBD1 (6 bases). The sequencing input was PBMCs or T cells enriched from blood (not recorded which). This receptor was obtained from a woman between 18 and 29 years old who had recovered from COVID-19. The CDR3 reads CASSSSLSQGNGYTF. For the CDR3, the DNA is TGCGCCAGCAGCTCCTCCCTCTCTCAGGGGAATGGCTACACCTTC.